This T cell receptor (beta chain) originates from a study of blood T cells in healthy people across ages. Notes on the study in general: Age brought a roughly linear fall in TCR beta diversity measured per million T cells. Since the PBMCs were unsorted, naive and antigen-experienced cells could not be conclusively compared.

CDR1 and CDR2 from the germline V gene are SGHRS and YFSETQ. This CDR3 has 14 residues. V trimming: 4 bases; J trimming: 7 bases; junction bases outside the gene matches: 5. Through a sample-barcoded 5' primer and a J-beta primer mix, a second PCR was run for 7 to 11 cycles. Every cDNA molecule carried a tag from a template-switch adaptor bearing 12 random nucleotides. From the 5' RACE reads, TCRdb called clonotypes with MiXCR, one entry per CDR3 protein. The table has 720,000 or so distinct CDR3 sequences, approximately 40% seen once. No fewer than 5.5 micrograms of total RNA were isolated from every sample. This clonotype showed up just a few times. Its matching antigen is unknown.

The sequenced sample consisted of blood. This TCR came from an elderly man in good health. V gene TRBV5-1 combines with J gene TRBJ2-1, with 10 bases matching TRBD1. The CDR3 region has the DNA TGCGCCAGCAGCAAGGACAGGGGGAGAAATGAGCAGTTCTTC. This gives the protein CASSKDRGRNEQFF.